This T cell receptor beta chain stems from a study of T cell repertoires in cytomegalovirus infection. Looking at the study overall: Indications of both CMV infection and matching HLA type were provided by public TCR beta signatures.

General study points: Within the response measured ex vivo, HLA-C-restricted CMV-specific TCR beta clonotypes were dominant. Pooled public TCR beta family frequency picked out CMV carriers with the relevant HLA.

In regard to this clonotype: Antigen: not known.

TCRdb re-called the reads through MiXCR, storing one row per CDR3 protein. The sample records some 220,000 distinct CDR3 sequences, 12% being singletons. CDR1 and CDR2 (germline): SNHLY, FYNNEI. V was shortened by 7 bases and J by 0 bases, with 7 bases between the two germline ends. The CDR3 extends over 12 amino acids. The sequenced sample consisted of PBMCs. The gene calls are TRBV2 and TRBJ2-7; D could derive from TRBD1 or TRBD2 (5 bases each). The clonotype was recovered from a human donor in good health (CMV status not recorded). Some clones in this sample may be carry-over from other donors' samples. In nucleotides, the CDR3 is TGTGCCAGCACAGGGACCTCCTACGAGCAGTACTTC. It is translated as CASTGTSYEQYF.